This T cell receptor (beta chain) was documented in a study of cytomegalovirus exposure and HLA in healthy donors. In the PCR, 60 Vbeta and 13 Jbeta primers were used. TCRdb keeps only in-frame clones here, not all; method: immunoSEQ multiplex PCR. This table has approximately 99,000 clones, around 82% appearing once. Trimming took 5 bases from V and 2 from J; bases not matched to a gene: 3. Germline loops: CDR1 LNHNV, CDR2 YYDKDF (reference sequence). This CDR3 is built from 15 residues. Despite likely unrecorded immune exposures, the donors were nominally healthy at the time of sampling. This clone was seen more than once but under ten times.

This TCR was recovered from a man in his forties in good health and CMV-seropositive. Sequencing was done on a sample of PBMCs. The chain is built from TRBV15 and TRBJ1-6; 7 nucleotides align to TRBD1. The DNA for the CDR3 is TGTGCCACCAGCGAAGACAGGGCCTATAATTCACCCCTCCACTTT. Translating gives CATSEDRAYNSPLHF.